What follows are 14 T cell receptor beta chains derived from one specimen sequenced in a study of T-cell reconstitution after alpha-beta-depleted transplantation in children. Unique molecular identifiers tagged the TCRbeta library. MiXCR, run by TCRdb on the PCR reads, gives a single entry per CDR3 protein. Of about 230,000 distinct CDR3 sequences in the sample, approximately 12% were seen once. The input for sequencing was PBMCs from the stem cell graft donor, taken from the stem cell graft. The receptors originated from a human donor who donated a stem cell graft to a child with acute lymphoblastic leukemia.

This clonotype was seen many times. The chain uses TRBV3-1 and TRBJ1-3; the D is unclear. V was shortened by 0 bases and J by 4 bases, with 10 bases between the two germline ends. The germline gives CDR1 LGHDT, CDR2 YNNKEL (reference sequence). The CDR3 loop spans 15 amino acids. CDR3 sequence (DNA): TGTGCCAGCAGCCAAGAATGGCCAGGAGGAAACACCATATATTTT. It translates to CASSQEWPGGNTIYF.

At least ten counts were recorded for this clonotype. V gene TRBV20-1 combines with J gene TRBJ1-4, with no clear D. The CDR3 is 10 residues long. The germline V and J ends were trimmed by 4 bases and 5 bases, with 2 bases remaining between them. Germline CDR1 and CDR2: DFQATT and SNEGSKA (reference sequence). CDR3 sequence reads: CSATNEKLFF. CDR3 in DNA: TGCAGTGCTACAAATGAAAAACTGTTTTTT.

This clonotype appeared many times. The chain links TRBV14 to TRBJ1-1, with 7 positions matching TRBD1. Germline values: CDR1 SGHDN, CDR2 FVKESK. This CDR3 region has 17 residues. Trimming cost V 2 bases and J 0 bases; bases outside gene matches: 9. DNA of the CDR3: TGTGCCAGCAGCCAAAACAATATACAGGGGTTGAACACTGAAGCTTTCTTT. Protein: CASSQNNIQGLNTEAFF.

This clonotype was observed at least ten times. This sequence joins TRBV2 and TRBJ1-3; no definite D call. V dropped 3 bases and J dropped 2 bases, with 11 bases sitting between them. The V gene's germline CDR1 is SNHLY and CDR2 FYNNEI. The CDR3 has 15 residues. CDR3 amino acids: CASSETKRAGNTIYF. The CDR3, as DNA: TGTGCCAGCAGTGAGACCAAAAGGGCTGGAAACACCATATATTTT.

Ten or more counts support this clonotype. This chain connects TRBV12-3 or TRBV12-4 to TRBJ1-2, with D hard to call. There are 13 residues in the CDR3. V dropped 3 bases and J dropped 6 bases, with 11 bases sitting between them. The CDR3 is CASSLGGRNGYTF. In nucleotides, the CDR3 is TGTGCCAGCAGTTTGGGAGGGAGGAATGGCTACACCTTC.

In this sample, this clonotype turned up many times. The chain is built from TRBV19 and TRBJ2-3; perhaps TRBD2 as D (6 bases). In germline, CDR1 is LNHDA, CDR2 SQIVND (reference sequence). V lost 8 bases to trimming and J lost 2 bases, with 14 bases between them. This CDR3 has 14 amino acids. The CDR3 sequence is CASSPAGFTDTQYF. DNA of the CDR3: TGTGCCAGTTCTCCGGCGGGATTCACAGATACGCAGTATTTT.

This clonotype was counted ten times or more. The rearrangement links TRBV28 to TRBJ1-1; 11 bases map to TRBD1. In germline, CDR1 is MDHEN, CDR2 SYDVKM. CDR3 length: 16 amino acids. The J segment lost 5 bases and the V segment lost 6 bases, leaving 11 bases of the junction unmatched. CDR3 region: CASSLNGQGAGTEAFF. CDR3 nucleotides: TGTGCCAGCAGCTTAAACGGACAGGGGGCGGGTACTGAAGCTTTCTTT.

In this sample, this clonotype turned up many times. This chain uses TRBV20-1 with TRBJ2-5, with D unresolved. CDR3 size: 12 residues. CDR1 DFQATT and CDR2 SNEGSKA come from the germline V gene (reference sequence). The V gene lost 4 bases and the J gene lost 2 bases, with 8 bases spanning the gap. CDR3 sequence: CSAKWVQETQYF. The CDR3 DNA follows: TGCAGTGCTAAGTGGGTGCAAGAGACCCAGTACTTC.

The chain joins TRBV10-3 to TRBJ2-3, with D perhaps matching TRBD2 (7 bases). The CDR3 consists of 16 residues. Germline assignment: CDR1 ENHRY and CDR2 SYGVKD. V lost 3 bases to trimming and J lost 3 bases, with 16 bases between them. In DNA, the CDR3 is TGTGCCATCAGTGAAGGGTTAGGGGGGGGGACAGATACGCAGTATTTT. Residues: CAISEGLGGGTDTQYF.

Ten or more counts support this clonotype. V gene TRBV25-1 combines with J gene TRBJ1-4; a weak D match, TRBD1 (6 bases). Germline V CDR1 and CDR2: MGHDK, SYGVNS. CDR3 length equals 15 residues. The V and J ends lost 3 bases and 3 bases respectively, with 11 bases between them. The DNA for the CDR3 is TGTGCCAGCAGTGATCCAGGACAGTCTAATGAAAAACTGTTTTTT. This translates into CASSDPGQSNEKLFF.

This clonotype was seen many times. The V call is TRBV5-1, the J call TRBJ2-5; no reliable D call. The CDR3 has 11 amino acids. Trimming took 5 bases from V and 5 from J, leaving 7 bases between them. CDR1 and CDR2 from the germline V gene are SGHRS and YFSETQ. CDR3 sequence reads: CASRLRETQYF. Written as DNA, the CDR3 is TGCGCCAGCAGACTAAGGGAGACCCAGTACTTC.

Ten or more counts support this clonotype. V gene TRBV12-3 or TRBV12-4 combines with J gene TRBJ2-3; 7 nucleotides line up with TRBD1. This CDR3 contains 16 residues. The V gene end was trimmed by 1 base and the J gene end by 1 base; junction bases not matched to a gene: 5. The CDR3 bases are TGTGCCAGCAGTTTAGAGGGGGCAGGGCGCACAGATACGCAGTATTTT. Translating gives CASSLEGAGRTDTQYF.

Many counts were recorded for this clonotype. CDR3: CASRPTGRGIYGYTF. The DNA of the CDR3 is TGTGCCAGCAGACCGACAGGGAGAGGAATCTATGGCTACACCTTC. The gene calls are TRBV6-1 and TRBJ1-2; 7 bases fit TRBD1. V dropped 6 bases and J dropped 4; count of bases not matched to a gene: 11. The CDR3 runs 15 residues. Germline V gene data show CDR1 as MNHNS and CDR2 as SASEGT.

This clonotype turned up a few times. The gene calls are TRBV12-3 or TRBV12-4 and TRBJ1-1, with D possibly matching TRBD1 (5 bases). Trimming removed 3 bases at V and 4 bases at J, with 9 bases between. The CDR3 contains 13 residues. CDR3 sequence (DNA): TGTGCCAGCAGTTTTCGGGGGAGCACTGAAGCTTTCTTT. Translation: CASSFRGSTEAFF.